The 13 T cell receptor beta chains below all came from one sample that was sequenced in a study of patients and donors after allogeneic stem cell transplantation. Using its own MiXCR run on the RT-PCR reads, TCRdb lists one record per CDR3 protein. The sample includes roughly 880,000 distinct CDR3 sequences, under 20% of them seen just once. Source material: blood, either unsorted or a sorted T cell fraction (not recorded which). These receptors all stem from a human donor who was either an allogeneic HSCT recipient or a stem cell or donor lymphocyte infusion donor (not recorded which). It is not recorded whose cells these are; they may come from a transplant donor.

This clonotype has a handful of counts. CDR3 DNA sequence: TGTGCCAGCAGCCATAGACAGGGGATTGCAACTAATGAAAAACTGTTTTTT. This encodes CASSHRQGIATNEKLFF. V and J are TRBV14 and TRBJ1-4, with 8 bases lining up with TRBD1. CDR1 is SGHDN, CDR2 FVKESK, per germline. The length of the CDR3 is 17 residues. Trimming removed 3 bases from V and 0 bases from J; junction bases left unmatched: 6.

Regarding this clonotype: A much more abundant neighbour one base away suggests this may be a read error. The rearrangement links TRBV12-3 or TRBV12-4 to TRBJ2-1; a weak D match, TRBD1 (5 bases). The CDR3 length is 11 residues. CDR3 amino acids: CASSLRREEIF. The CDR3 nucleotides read TGTGCCAGCAGTTTACGCAGGGAAGAGATCTTC.

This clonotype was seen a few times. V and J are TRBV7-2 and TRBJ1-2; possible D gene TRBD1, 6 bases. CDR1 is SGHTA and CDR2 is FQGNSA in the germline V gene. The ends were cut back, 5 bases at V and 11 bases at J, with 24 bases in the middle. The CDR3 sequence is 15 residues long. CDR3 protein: CASSRGQKGGGSYTF. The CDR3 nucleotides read TGTGCCAGCAGCCGCGGACAGAAAGGAGGCGGGAGTTACACCTTC.

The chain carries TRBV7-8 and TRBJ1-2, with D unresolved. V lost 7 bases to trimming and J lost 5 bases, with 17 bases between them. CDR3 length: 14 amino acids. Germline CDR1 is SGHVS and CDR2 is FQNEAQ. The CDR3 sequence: CASIPDRATYGYTF. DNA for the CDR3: TGTGCCAGCATCCCCGACCGGGCAACTTATGGCTACACCTTC.

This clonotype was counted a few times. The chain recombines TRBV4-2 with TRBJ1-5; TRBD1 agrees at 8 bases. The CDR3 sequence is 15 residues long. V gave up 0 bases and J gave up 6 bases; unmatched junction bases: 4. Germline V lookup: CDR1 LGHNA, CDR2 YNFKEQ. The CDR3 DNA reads TGTGCCAGCAGCCAAGATTCAGGGGGCGGTCAGCCCCAGCATTTT. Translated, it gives CASSQDSGGGQPQHF.

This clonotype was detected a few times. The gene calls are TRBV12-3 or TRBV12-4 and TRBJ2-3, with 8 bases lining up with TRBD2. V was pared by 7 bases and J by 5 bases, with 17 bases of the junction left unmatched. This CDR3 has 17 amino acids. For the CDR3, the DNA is TGTGCCAGCAATCACTGGAAACGGACTAGCAGTAAAGATACGCAGTATTTT. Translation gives CASNHWKRTSSKDTQYF.

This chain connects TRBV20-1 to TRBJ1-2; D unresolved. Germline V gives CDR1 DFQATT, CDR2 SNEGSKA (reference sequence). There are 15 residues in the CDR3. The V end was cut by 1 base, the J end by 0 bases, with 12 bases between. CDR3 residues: CSARGVYSTNYGYTF. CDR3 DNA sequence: TGCAGTGCTAGAGGAGTCTACAGTACTAACTATGGCTACACCTTC.

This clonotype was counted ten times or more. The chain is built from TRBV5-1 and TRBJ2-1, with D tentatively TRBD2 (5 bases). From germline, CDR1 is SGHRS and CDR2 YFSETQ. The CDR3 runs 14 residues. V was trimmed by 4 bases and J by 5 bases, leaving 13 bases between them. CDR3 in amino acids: CASSPERADNEQFF. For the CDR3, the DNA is TGCGCCAGCAGCCCGGAGAGGGCCGACAATGAGCAGTTCTTC.

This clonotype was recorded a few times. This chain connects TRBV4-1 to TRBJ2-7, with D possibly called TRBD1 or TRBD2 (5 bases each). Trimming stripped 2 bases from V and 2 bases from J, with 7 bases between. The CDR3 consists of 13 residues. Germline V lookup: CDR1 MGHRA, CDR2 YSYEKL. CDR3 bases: TGCGCCAGCAGCCAATGGGGGACCTACGAGCAGTACTTC. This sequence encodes CASSQWGTYEQYF.

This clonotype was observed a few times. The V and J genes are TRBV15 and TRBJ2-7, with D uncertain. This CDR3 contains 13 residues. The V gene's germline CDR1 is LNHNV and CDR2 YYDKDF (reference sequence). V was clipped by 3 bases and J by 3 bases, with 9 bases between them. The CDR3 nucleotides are TGTGCCACCAGCAGGCAAAAGCTCTACGAGCAGTACTTC. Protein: CATSRQKLYEQYF.

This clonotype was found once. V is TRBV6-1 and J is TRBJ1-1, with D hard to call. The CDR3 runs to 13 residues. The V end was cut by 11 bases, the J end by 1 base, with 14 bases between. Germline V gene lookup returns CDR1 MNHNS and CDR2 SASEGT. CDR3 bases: TGTGCCGGGAGGGCGGGTTGGAACACTGAAGCTTTCTTT. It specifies CAGRAGWNTEAFF.

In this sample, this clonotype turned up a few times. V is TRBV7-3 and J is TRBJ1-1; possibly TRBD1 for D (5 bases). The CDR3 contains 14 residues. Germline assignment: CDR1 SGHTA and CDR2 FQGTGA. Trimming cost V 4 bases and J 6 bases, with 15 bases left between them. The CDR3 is CASSSSKGDAEAFF. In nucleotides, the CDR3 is TGTGCCAGCAGCTCCTCTAAAGGGGACGCTGAAGCTTTCTTT.

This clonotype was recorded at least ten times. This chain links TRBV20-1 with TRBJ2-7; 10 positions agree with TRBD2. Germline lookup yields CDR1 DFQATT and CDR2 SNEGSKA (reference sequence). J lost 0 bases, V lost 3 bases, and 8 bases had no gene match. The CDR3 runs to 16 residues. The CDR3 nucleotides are TGCAGTGCTAGTAGCCTAGCGGGGGCCCACTCCTACGAGCAGTACTTC. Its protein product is CSASSLAGAHSYEQYF.